The present entry profiles one TCR beta chain with its context. In the authors' methods: From reference gene primer amplification, estimates of nucleated cell counts were derived. Method: immunoSEQ multiplex PCR; TCRdb's copy keeps in-frame clones and lacks some. V and J calls and clone size are given by that table; D and trimming were obtained from the DNA. The sample lists 71,000 or so clones; over 75% were seen once. These data are taken from a study of blood T cell repertoires in COVID-19. Looking at the study overall: COVID-19 samples, acute and convalescent, were from the United States, Italy and Spain. From T cells, B-cell-depleted T cells, or PBMCs came the material, which was cDNA or gDNA.

The sample consisted of peripheral blood. This clonotype was obtained from a man aged 50 to 60 with acute or convalescent COVID-19.

CDR3 protein: CASRQQGVDGYTF. CDR3 DNA: TGTGCCAGCCGACAACAGGGAGTTGATGGCTACACCTTC. The V call is TRBV2, the J call TRBJ1-2, with D perhaps TRBD1 (6 bases). V lost 8 bases and J 6 bases, leaving 16 bases between the germline ends. Germline CDR1 reads SNHLY; CDR2 reads FYNNEI. The CDR3 is 13 amino acids. Using reference TRBV2 and TRBJ1-2 for the parts outside the CDR3, the full variable domain is EPEVTQTPSHQVTQMGQEVILRCVPISNHLYFYWYRQILGQKVEFLVSFYNNEISEKSEIFDDQFSVERPDGSNFTLKIRSTKLEDSAMYFCASRQQGVDGYTFGSGTRLTVV.